This T cell receptor beta chain is from a study of blood T cell repertoires in COVID-19. Overall study context: From T cells, B-cell-depleted T cells, or PBMCs came the material, which was cDNA or gDNA.

The authors' processing: Amplifying reference gene primers gave estimates of nucleated cell counts. The repertoire was sequenced with immunoSEQ multiplex PCR; TCRdb's copy has only in-frame clones and lacks some. That table gives V, J and clone size, and the DNA gave D and trimming. The table lists some 170,000 clones, approximately 81% of them singletons. The CDR3 loop spans 16 amino acids. After removal of 6 bases from V and 4 bases from J, the junction contained 13 bases not matched to a gene. Germline CDR1 reads MNHNY; CDR2 reads SVGAGI (reference sequence). The rearrangement uses TRBV6-6 and TRBJ1-1, with TRBD1 matching 8 bases. This TCR derives from a middle-aged man with acute or convalescent COVID-19. Sequenced: peripheral blood. The CDR3 DNA reads TGTGCCAGCAGAACACAGGGGGGGAAGCCAGGCACTGAAGCTTTCTTT. This encodes CASRTQGGKPGTEAFF.